This paragraph covers one TCR beta chain sequence. Its antigen remains unidentified. The data were obtained in a study of cytomegalovirus exposure and HLA in healthy donors. The PCR had 60 Vbeta and 13 Jbeta primers. Using immunoSEQ multiplex PCR, the repertoire was profiled, and TCRdb retains in-frame clones only, with some absent. Of under 150,000 clones in the sample, 75% to 85% were seen once. The study's findings and limits: Apparent HLA restriction characterized most CMV-associated TCR beta chains in a later analysis.

There are 15 residues in the CDR3. V trimming: 2 bases; J trimming: 10 bases; junction bases outside the gene matches: 7. Germline values: CDR1 SGHTA, CDR2 FQGNSA. Sequenced: PBMCs. This receptor was obtained from a man in his forties or fifties in good health and CMV-seronegative. The chain uses TRBV7-2 and TRBJ1-6; 8 bases align to TRBD1. The chain's CDR3 is CASSLQRQGRSPLHF. The DNA of the CDR3 is TGTGCCAGCAGCTTACAACGACAGGGGCGATCACCCCTCCACTTT.